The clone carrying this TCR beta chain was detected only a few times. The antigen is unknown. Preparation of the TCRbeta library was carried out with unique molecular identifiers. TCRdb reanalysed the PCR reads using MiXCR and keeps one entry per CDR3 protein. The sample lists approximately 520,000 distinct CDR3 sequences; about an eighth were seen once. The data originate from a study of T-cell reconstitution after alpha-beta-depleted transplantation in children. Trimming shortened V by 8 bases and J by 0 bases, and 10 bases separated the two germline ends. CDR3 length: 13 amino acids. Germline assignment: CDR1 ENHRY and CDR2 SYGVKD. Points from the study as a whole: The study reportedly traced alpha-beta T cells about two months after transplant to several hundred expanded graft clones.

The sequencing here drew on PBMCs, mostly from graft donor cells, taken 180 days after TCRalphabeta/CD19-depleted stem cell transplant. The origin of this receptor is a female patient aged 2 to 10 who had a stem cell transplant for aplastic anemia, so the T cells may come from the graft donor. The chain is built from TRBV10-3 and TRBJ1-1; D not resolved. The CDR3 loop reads CAIRTDLNTEAFF. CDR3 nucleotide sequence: TGTGCCATCCGGACGGATTTGAACACTGAAGCTTTCTTT.